The present T cell receptor beta chain was sequenced within a study of cytomegalovirus exposure and HLA in healthy donors. Both 60 Vbeta primers and 13 Jbeta primers went into the PCR. Repertoires were generated with immunoSEQ multiplex PCR, while TCRdb's copy carries only in-frame clones and drops some. The sample has about 140,000 clones; 66% are singletons. Study-level points and caveats: Roughly uniform depth of sequencing across donors was assumed in presence/absence analyses. Researchers left out some V segments, among them TRBV6-2 and TRBV6-3, as indistinguishable.

From germline, CDR1 is MNHEY and CDR2 SVGAGI. V dropped 5 bases and J dropped 2 bases, with 15 bases sitting between them. The CDR3 is 15 amino acids. Remarks on this clone: Its cognate antigen is unknown.

The receptor was isolated from a woman in her fifties or sixties in good health and CMV-seronegative. Sequencing was performed on PBMCs. This chain links TRBV6-5 with TRBJ1-1, with D possibly being TRBD1 (5 bases). As DNA, the CDR3 is TGTGCCAGCAGTGCGACAGTTAGGATCAACACTGAAGCTTTCTTT. Protein product: CASSATVRINTEAFF.